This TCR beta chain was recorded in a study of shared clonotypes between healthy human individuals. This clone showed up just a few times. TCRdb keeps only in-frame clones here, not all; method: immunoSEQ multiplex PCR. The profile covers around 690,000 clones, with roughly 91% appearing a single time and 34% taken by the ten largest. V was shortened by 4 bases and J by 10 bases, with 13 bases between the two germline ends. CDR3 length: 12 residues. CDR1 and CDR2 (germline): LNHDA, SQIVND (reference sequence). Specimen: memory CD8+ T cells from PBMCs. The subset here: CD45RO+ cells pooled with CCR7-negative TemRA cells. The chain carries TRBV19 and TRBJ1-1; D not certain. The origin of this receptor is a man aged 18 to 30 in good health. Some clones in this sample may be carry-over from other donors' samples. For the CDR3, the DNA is TGTGCCAGTAGTAGTCAGCAGAAAGGAGCTTTCTTT. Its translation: CASSSQQKGAFF.